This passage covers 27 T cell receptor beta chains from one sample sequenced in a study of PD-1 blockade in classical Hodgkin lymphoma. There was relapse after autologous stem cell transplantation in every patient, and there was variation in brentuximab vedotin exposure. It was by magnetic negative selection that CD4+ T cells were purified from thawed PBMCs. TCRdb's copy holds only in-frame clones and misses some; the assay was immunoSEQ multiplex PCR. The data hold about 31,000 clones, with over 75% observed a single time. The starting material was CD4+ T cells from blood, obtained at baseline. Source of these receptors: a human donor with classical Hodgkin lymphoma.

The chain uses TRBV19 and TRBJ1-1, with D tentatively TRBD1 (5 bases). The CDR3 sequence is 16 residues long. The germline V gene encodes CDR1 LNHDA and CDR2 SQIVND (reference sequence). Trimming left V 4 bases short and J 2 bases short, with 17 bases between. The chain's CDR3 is CASSNMVGRANTEAFF. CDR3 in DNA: TGTGCCAGTAGTAATATGGTGGGCAGGGCCAACACTGAAGCTTTCTTT.

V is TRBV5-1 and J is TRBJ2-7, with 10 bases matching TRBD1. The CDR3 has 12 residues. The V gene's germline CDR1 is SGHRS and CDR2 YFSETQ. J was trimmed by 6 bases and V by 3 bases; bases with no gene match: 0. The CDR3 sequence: CASSWTGGEQYF. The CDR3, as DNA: TGCGCCAGCAGCTGGACAGGGGGCGAGCAGTACTTC.

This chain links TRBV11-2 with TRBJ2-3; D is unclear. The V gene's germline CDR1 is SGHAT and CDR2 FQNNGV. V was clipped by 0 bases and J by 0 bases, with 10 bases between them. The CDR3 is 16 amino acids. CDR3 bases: TGTGCCAGCAGCTTAGATAGGAGACCGAGCACAGATACGCAGTATTTT. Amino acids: CASSLDRRPSTDTQYF.

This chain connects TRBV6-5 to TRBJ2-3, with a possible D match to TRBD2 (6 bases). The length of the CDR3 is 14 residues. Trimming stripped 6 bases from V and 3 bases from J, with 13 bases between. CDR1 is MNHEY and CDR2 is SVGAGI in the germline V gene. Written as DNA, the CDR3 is TGTGCCAGCAGACCGGGAGTGGGGACAGATACGCAGTATTTT. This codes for CASRPGVGTDTQYF.

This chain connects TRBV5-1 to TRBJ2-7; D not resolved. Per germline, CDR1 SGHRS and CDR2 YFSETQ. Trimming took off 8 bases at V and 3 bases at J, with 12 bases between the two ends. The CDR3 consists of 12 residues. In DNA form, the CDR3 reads TGCGCCAGAGGACCTGGCGGCTACGAGCAGTACTTC. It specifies CARGPGGYEQYF.

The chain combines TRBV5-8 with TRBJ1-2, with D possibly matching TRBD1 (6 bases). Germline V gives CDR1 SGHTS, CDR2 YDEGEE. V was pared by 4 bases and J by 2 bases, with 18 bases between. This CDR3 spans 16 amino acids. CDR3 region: CASSLTRTAGNYGYTF. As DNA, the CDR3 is TGTGCCAGCAGCCTAACCCGGACAGCAGGAAACTATGGCTACACCTTC.

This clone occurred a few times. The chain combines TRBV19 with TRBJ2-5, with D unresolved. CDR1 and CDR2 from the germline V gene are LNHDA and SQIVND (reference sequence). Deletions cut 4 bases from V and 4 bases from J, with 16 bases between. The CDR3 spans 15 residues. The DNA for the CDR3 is TGTGCCAGTAGTACCCCACTTGTGGGCGGAGAGACCCAGTACTTC. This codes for CASSTPLVGGETQYF.

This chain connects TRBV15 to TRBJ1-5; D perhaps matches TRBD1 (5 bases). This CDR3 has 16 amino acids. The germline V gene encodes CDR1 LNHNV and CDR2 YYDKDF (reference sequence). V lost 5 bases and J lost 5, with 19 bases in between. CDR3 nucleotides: TGTGCCACCAGCCCTCCAATTCAGGGAACTTATCAGCCCCAGCATTTT. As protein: CATSPPIQGTYQPQHF.

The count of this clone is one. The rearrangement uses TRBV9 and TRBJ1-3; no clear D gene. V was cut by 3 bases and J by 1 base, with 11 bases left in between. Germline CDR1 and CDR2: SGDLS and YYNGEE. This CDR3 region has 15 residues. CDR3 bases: TGTGCCAGCAGCGGGACCCGGACGTCTGGAAACACCATATATTTT. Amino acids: CASSGTRTSGNTIYF.

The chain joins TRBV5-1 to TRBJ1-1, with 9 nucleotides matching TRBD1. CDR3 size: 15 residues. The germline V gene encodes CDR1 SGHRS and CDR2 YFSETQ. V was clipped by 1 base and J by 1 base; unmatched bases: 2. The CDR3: CASSLWGQGNTEAFF. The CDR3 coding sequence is TGCGCCAGCAGCTTGTGGGGACAGGGGAACACTGAAGCTTTCTTT.

DNA for the CDR3: TGTGCCAGCAGCCATCGGACTAGCGGGAGGAGTAGCACAGATACGCAGTATTTT. This sequence encodes CASSHRTSGRSSTDTQYF. V gene TRBV4-2 combines with J gene TRBJ2-3, with TRBD2 identical over 14 bases. V shed 3 bases, J shed 0 bases, and the junction held 5 bases outside the gene matches. Germline assignment: CDR1 LGHNA and CDR2 YNFKEQ. The CDR3 is 18 residues long.

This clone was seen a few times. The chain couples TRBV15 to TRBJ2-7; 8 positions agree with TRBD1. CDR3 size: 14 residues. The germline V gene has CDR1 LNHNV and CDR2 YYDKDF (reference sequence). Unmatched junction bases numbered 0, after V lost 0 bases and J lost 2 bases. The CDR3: CATSREGQAYEQYF. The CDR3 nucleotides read TGTGCCACCAGCAGAGAGGGACAGGCCTACGAGCAGTACTTC.

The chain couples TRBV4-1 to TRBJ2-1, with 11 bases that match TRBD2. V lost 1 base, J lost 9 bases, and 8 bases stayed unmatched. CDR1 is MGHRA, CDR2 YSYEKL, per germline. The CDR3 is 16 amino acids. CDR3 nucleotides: TGCGCCAGCAGCCAAGTAGTAGCGGGAGGGCCCTTTGAGCAGTTCTTC. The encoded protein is CASSQVVAGGPFEQFF.

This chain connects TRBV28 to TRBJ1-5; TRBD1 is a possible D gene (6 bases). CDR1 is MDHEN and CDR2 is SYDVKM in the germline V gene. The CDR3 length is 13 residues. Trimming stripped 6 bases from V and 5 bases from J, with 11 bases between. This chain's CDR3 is CASSSPGDQPQHF. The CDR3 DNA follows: TGTGCCAGCAGCTCACCAGGGGATCAGCCCCAGCATTTT.

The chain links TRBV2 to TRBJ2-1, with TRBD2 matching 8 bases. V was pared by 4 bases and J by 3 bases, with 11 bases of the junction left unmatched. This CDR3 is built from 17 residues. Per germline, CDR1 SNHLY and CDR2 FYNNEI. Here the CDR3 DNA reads TGTGCCAGCAGTGGGGTTAGCGGGACCTCCTTCTACAATGAGCAGTTCTTC. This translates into CASSGVSGTSFYNEQFF.

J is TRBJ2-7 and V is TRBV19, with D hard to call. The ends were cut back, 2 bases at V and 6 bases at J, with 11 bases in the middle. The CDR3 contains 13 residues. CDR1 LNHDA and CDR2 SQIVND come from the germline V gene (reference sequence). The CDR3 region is CASSIYPLGEQYF. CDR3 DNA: TGTGCCAGTAGTATATACCCCCTAGGCGAGCAGTACTTC.

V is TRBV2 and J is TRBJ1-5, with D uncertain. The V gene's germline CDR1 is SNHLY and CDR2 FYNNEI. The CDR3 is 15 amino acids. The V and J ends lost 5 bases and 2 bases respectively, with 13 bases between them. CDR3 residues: CASSPRTGGNQPQHF. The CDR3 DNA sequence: TGTGCCAGCAGTCCGCGAACGGGAGGCAATCAGCCCCAGCATTTT. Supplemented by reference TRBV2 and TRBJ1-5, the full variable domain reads EPEVTQTPSHQVTQMGQEVILRCVPISNHLYFYWYRQILGQKVEFLVSFYNNEISEKSEIFDDQFSVERPDGSNFTLKIRSTKLEDSAMYFCASSPRTGGNQPQHFGDGTRLSIL.

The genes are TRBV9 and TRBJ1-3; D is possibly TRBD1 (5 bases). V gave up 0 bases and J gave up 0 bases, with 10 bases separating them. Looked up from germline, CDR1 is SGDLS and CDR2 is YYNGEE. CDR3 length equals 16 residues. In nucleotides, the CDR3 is TGTGCCAGCAGCGTAGGTGGGGGTTCCTCTGGAAACACCATATATTTT. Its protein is CASSVGGGSSGNTIYF.

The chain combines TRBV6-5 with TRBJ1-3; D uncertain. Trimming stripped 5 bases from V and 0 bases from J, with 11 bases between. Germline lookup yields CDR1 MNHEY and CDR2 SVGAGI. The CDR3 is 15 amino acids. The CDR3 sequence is CASSPDGRSGNTIYF. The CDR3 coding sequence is TGTGCCAGCAGTCCAGACGGACGCTCTGGAAACACCATATATTTT.

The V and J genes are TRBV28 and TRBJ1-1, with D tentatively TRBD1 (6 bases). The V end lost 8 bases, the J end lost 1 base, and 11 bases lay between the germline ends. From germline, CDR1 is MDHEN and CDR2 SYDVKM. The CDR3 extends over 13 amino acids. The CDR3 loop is CASGGQPNTEAFF. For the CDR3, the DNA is TGTGCCAGCGGGGGACAACCGAACACTGAAGCTTTCTTT. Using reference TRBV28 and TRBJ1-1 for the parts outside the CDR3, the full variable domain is DVKVTQSSRYLVKRTGEKVFLECVQDMDHENMFWYRQDPGLGLRLIYFSYDVKMKEKGDIPEGYSVSREKKERFSLILESASTNQTSMYLCASGGQPNTEAFFGQGTRLTVV.

The CDR3 region has the DNA TGTGCCAGCAGCGATGGAACCCCACCAACATACAATGAGCAGTTCTTC. Protein sequence: CASSDGTPPTYNEQFF. V gene TRBV7-9 combines with J gene TRBJ2-1, with unresolved D. Trimming took off 5 bases at V and 4 bases at J, with 18 bases between the two ends. The CDR3 totals 16 residues. Germline V gene data show CDR1 as SEHNR and CDR2 as FQNEAQ (reference sequence).

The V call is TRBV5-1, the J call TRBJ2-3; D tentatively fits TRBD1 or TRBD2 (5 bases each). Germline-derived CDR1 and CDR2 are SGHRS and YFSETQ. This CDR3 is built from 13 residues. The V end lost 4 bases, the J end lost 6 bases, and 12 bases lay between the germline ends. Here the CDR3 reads CASSPGTFDTQYF. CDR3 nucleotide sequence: TGCGCCAGCAGCCCCGGGACGTTTGATACGCAGTATTTT.

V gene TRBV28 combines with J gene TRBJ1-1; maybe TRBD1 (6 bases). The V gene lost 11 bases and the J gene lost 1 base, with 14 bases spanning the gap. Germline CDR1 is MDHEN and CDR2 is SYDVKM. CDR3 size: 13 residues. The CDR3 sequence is CALLGARNTEAFF. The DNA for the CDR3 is TGTGCCCTATTGGGGGCACGGAACACTGAAGCTTTCTTT.

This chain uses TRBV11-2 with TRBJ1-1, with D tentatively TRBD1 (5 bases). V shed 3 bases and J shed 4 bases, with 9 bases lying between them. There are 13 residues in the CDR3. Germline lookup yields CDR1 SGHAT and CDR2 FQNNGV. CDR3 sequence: CASSLGDLTEAFF. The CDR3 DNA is TGTGCCAGCAGCTTGGGGGATCTCACTGAAGCTTTCTTT.

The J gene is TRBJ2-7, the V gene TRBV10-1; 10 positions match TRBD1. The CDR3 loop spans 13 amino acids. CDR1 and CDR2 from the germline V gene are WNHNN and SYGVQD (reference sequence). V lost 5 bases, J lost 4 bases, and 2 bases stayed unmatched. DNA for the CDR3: TGCGCCAGCAGTCGGACAGGGGGGTACGAGCAGTACTTC. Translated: CASSRTGGYEQYF.

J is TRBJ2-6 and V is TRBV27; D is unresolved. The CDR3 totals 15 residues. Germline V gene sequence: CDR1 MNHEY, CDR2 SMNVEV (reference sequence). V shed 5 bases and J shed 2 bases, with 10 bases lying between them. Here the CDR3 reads CASSLQLAGANVLTF. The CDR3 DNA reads TGTGCCAGCAGTCTACAGCTAGCTGGGGCCAACGTCCTGACTTTC.

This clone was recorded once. Written as DNA, the CDR3 is TGCGCCAGCAGCTTGGCAAGACAGAGCATGAACACTGAAGCTTTCTTT. Translation: CASSLARQSMNTEAFF. The chain is built from TRBV5-1 and TRBJ1-1; TRBD1 might be the D (5 bases). V was pared by 0 bases and J by 0 bases, with 12 bases between. The germline CDR1 and CDR2 sequences are SGHRS and YFSETQ. There are 16 residues in the CDR3.